These T cell receptor beta chains were read from a single sample in a study of T cell responses to AZD1222 COVID-19 vaccine. TCRdb keeps only in-frame clones here, not all; method: immunoSEQ multiplex PCR. The sample has about 110,000 clones, about nine tenths seen once; the top ten hold 3.1%. The sample here was peripheral blood, taken on day 0 of MenACWY control vaccination. The receptors come from an adult in good health. The CDR3 runs from the conserved cysteine through the conserved F or W. The order of the fields is CDR3 DNA, CDR3 protein, clone size, V gene, J gene, D gene. A D gene is named only where the DNA matches it firmly. For some rows the clone size is stated as once, few or many, or as a class when expanded; others skip it.

TGCGCCAGCAGTGAAGGGACAGGGGTTAATCAGCCCCAGCATTTT,CASSEGTGVNQPQHF,few,TRBV10-2,TRBJ1-5,TRBD1
TGTGCCAGCAGTAAGACAGGAAACACTGAAGCTTTCTTT,CASSKTGNTEAFF,.,TRBV6-5,TRBJ1-1,.
TGTGCCAGCAGTTTTTCTCCCTGGGACAGCCACTCTGGGGCCAACGTCCTGACTTTC,CASSFSPWDSHSGANVLTF,.,TRBV28,TRBJ2-6,TRBD1
TGTGCCAGCAGTCGGGACAGCAATCAGCCCCAGCATTTT,CASSRDSNQPQHF,.,TRBV12-3/TRBV12-4,TRBJ1-5,.
TGTGCCAGCAGCGAGACAGGAGTAGTCTACAATGAGCAGTTCTTC,CASSETGVVYNEQFF,.,TRBV9,TRBJ2-1,.
TGTGCCAGCAGTTTTAGCGGGGGGCTTCTCCAAGAGACCCAGTACTTC,CASSFSGGLLQETQYF,.,TRBV28,TRBJ2-5,TRBD2
TGTGCCAGCAGCCGGGACAGGGGATGGGATGAGCAGTTCTTC,CASSRDRGWDEQFF,.,TRBV7-3,TRBJ2-1,TRBD1
TGTGCCTGGGAGCTAGCGGGGGGCCGTCACCCGTCCCACGAGCAGTACTTC,CAWELAGGRHPSHEQYF,.,TRBV30,TRBJ2-7,TRBD2
TGTGCCAGCAGTTCCCCAGCAGGGGGAAACACCATATATTTT,CASSSPAGGNTIYF,once,TRBV28,TRBJ1-3,.
TGTGCCAGCAGCTGGATAGGGCGACCTCAGTACTTC,CASSWIGRPQYF,.,TRBV5-6,TRBJ2-7,.
TGTGCCTGGACCAGGGGGCGAACTGAAGCTTTCTTT,CAWTRGRTEAFF,once,TRBV30,TRBJ1-1,TRBD1
TGTGCCAGCAGTTACGGCATAGGGGGTGTAGCTGAAGCTTTCTTT,CASSYGIGGVAEAFF,.,TRBV6-2/TRBV6-3,TRBJ1-1,.
TGTGCCAGCAAGGACAGTTACTCCTACGAGCAGTACTTC,CASKDSYSYEQYF,.,TRBV12-3/TRBV12-4,TRBJ2-7,.
TGTGCCAGCAGCTTGGGCGGGGGGCCTGACAATGAGCAGTTCTTC,CASSLGGGPDNEQFF,.,TRBV5-8,TRBJ2-1,TRBD2
TGTGCCAGCAGCATCTCTGCCGCAACCCCCACGTTAGAGACCCAGTACTTC,CASSISAATPTLETQYF,.,TRBV5-5,TRBJ2-5,.
TGTGCCAGCTCATCTTTTCGCGGCGGGGAGCTGTTTTTT,CASSSFRGGELFF,.,TRBV14,TRBJ2-2,.
TGTGCCAGTAGTATTTACGGGGGCGCTAACACTGAAGCTTTCTTT,CASSIYGGANTEAFF,.,TRBV19,TRBJ1-1,.
TGTGCCAGCAGCCAAGGGCCAGCGTTGGGAGAGACCCAGTACTTC,CASSQGPALGETQYF,once,TRBV4-2,TRBJ2-5,.
TGTGCCAGCAGCTTAGATCCAGCGGGGGGAACAGATACGCAGTATTTT,CASSLDPAGGTDTQYF,.,TRBV11-1,TRBJ2-3,TRBD2
TGTGCCAGTAGTCGGACTAGCGGACCCTACAATGAGCAGTTCTTC,CASSRTSGPYNEQFF,once,TRBV19,TRBJ2-1,TRBD2
TGTGCTAGTGGTTTGAGGGGGGCCGGCGGCACCGGGGAGCTGTTTTTT,CASGLRGAGGTGELFF,.,TRBV12-5,TRBJ2-2,.
TGTGCCAGCAGCTTTGATGGCTACACCTTC,CASSFDGYTF,.,TRBV13,TRBJ1-2,.
TGTGCCAGCACCCAAACAGGGAGTGGAAATTCACCCCTCCACTTT,CASTQTGSGNSPLHF,.,TRBV27,TRBJ1-6,.
TGTGCCAGCAGCCCGCTCCCCGGGGCCAACACCGGGGAGCTGTTTTTT,CASSPLPGANTGELFF,.,TRBV7-3,TRBJ2-2,.
TGTGCCAGCAGTGAAGTGACAGGTGGAGGCTACACCTTC,CASSEVTGGGYTF,.,TRBV2,TRBJ1-2,.
TGTGCCAGTACCCAGGACAGGGGTCCGAGGGCTTTCTTT,CASTQDRGPRAFF,.,TRBV19,TRBJ1-1,TRBD1
TGTGCCAGCAGTCCCCAACGGGACAGCCACGAGCAGTACTTC,CASSPQRDSHEQYF,.,TRBV28,TRBJ2-7,TRBD1
TGTGCCAGCAGCCCGGACAGGGGTGAAATCTATGGCTACACCTTC,CASSPDRGEIYGYTF,.,TRBV3-1/TRBV3-2,TRBJ1-2,TRBD1
TGCGCCAGCAGCCAAGGGCCGAGGGTCGAAAAACTGTTTTTT,CASSQGPRVEKLFF,.,TRBV4-1,TRBJ1-4,.
TGTGCCAGCAGTGACTCGACGATTGCTGGGGGCTTGTACACCGGGGAGCTGTTTTTT,CASSDSTIAGGLYTGELFF,.,TRBV6-4,TRBJ2-2,.
TGTGCCAGCATGGAGGGGGGGGACAATGAAAAACTGTTTTTT,CASMEGGDNEKLFF,.,TRBV2,TRBJ1-4,.